A single sample gave rise to the 10 T cell receptor beta chains below, sequenced in a study of T cell repertoires in cytomegalovirus infection. Via MiXCR, TCRdb re-called the reads, giving one row per CDR3 protein. In the table there are approximately 100,000 distinct CDR3 sequences, less than 25% of which are singletons. The sequenced sample consisted of CD8+ T cells from PBMCs. The receptors stem from a human donor in good health (CMV status not recorded). Some clones in this sample may be carry-over from other donors' samples.

This clonotype was detected ten times or more. The chain uses TRBV12-3 or TRBV12-4 and TRBJ2-2; the D gene is possibly TRBD1 (6 bases). CDR3 size: 16 residues. Trimming left V 2 bases short and J 0 bases short, with 10 bases between. CDR3 sequence: CASSLSGTPNTGELFF. The CDR3 DNA reads as TGTGCCAGCAGTTTAAGTGGGACACCGAACACCGGGGAGCTGTTTTTT.

This clonotype was seen only a few times. DNA of the CDR3: TGCAGCGCCTACGGTATCTCGGACAGGGTAAACTATGGCTACACCTTC. It yields the protein CSAYGISDRVNYGYTF. This rearrangement joins TRBV29-1 to TRBJ1-2, with 8 bases that match TRBD1. Per germline, CDR1 SQVTM and CDR2 ANQGSEA. The ends lost 7 bases at V and 2 bases at J; junction bases unmatched: 15. This CDR3 is 16 amino acids long.

This clonotype was observed a handful of times. This chain joins TRBV29-1 and TRBJ1-1; D uncertain. The CDR3 sequence is 11 residues long. In germline, CDR1 is SQVTM, CDR2 ANQGSEA. V lost 2 bases and J lost 1, with 2 bases in between. In DNA form, the CDR3 reads TGCAGCGTTGAACAGAACACTGAAGCTTTCTTT. Translated, it gives CSVEQNTEAFF. Based on the CDR3 plus reference TRBV29-1 and TRBJ1-1, the full variable domain is SAVISQKPSRDICQRGTSLTIQCQVDSQVTMMFWYRQQPGQSLTLIATANQGSEATYESGFVIDKFPISRPNLTFSTLTVSNMSPEDSSIYLCSVEQNTEAFFGQGTRLTVV.

This clonotype was seen a few times. The chain carries TRBV7-6 and TRBJ2-2, with no clear D. Per germline, CDR1 SGHVS and CDR2 FNYEAQ. The V end lost 3 bases, the J end lost 1 base, and 6 bases lay between the germline ends. The CDR3 contains 14 residues. The CDR3 coding sequence is TGTGCCAGCAGCTTTCGAATGAACACCGGGGAGCTGTTTTTT. This encodes CASSFRMNTGELFF.

This clonotype was seen at least ten times. The chain combines TRBV7-2 with TRBJ2-7; no firm D call. CDR3 size: 12 residues. CDR1 and CDR2 from the germline V gene are SGHTA and FQGNSA. The ends were cut back, 2 bases at V and 6 bases at J, with 8 bases in the middle. This CDR3 is CASSLTGFEQYF. The CDR3 nucleotides read TGTGCCAGCAGCTTAACGGGTTTCGAGCAGTACTTC.

CDR3 amino acids: CASSLVRNPAPYEQYF. The CDR3 bases are TGTGCCAGCAGCTTGGTTCGGAATCCAGCACCCTACGAGCAGTACTTC. J is TRBJ2-7 and V is TRBV5-5; D not certain. V was pared by 0 bases and J by 2 bases, with 15 bases between. This CDR3 is 16 amino acids long. Germline V CDR1 and CDR2: SGHKS, YYEKEE (reference sequence).

This clonotype has just a few counts. This sequence joins TRBV20-1 and TRBJ2-3; TRBD1 matches at 7 bases. J gave up 0 bases and V 0 bases, and 3 bases lay outside the gene matches. CDR1 DFQATT and CDR2 SNEGSKA come from the germline V gene (reference sequence). This CDR3 has 15 amino acids. CDR3 in amino acids: CSARDRDSSTDTQYF. The CDR3, as DNA: TGCAGTGCTAGAGACCGGGACAGTAGCACAGATACGCAGTATTTT.

This clonotype was counted a few times. The chain has TRBV20-1 and TRBJ2-5; the match to TRBD2 covers 10 bases. This CDR3 spans 16 amino acids. Germline lookup yields CDR1 DFQATT and CDR2 SNEGSKA (reference sequence). V shed 1 base and J 5 bases; nucleotides not matched to a gene: 10. CDR3 loop: CSARGLAGDTEETQYF. The CDR3 DNA reads TGCAGTGCTAGAGGGCTAGCGGGGGATACGGAGGAGACCCAGTACTTC.

In its sample, this clonotype was seen a few times. V gene TRBV23-1 combines with J gene TRBJ2-7; 8 positions agree with TRBD2. TRBV23-1 belongs to the ORF category, with a function that is uncertain. With V trimmed by 3 bases and J by 3 bases, 10 bases remained unmatched. CDR3 length equals 16 residues. CDR3 DNA: TGCGCCAGCAGTCACCTTACTAGCGGCGGATACTACGAGCAGTACTTC. Its translation: CASSHLTSGGYYEQYF.

In nucleotides, the CDR3 is TGTGCCAGCAGCTTCTTTAGCACAGATACGCAGTATTTT. Translated, it gives CASSFFSTDTQYF. V usage is TRBV5-6 and J usage is TRBJ2-3; D gene unclear. The germline V and J ends were trimmed by 2 bases and 0 bases, with 4 bases remaining between them. This CDR3 has 13 residues. Germline-derived CDR1 and CDR2 are SGHDT and YYEEEE.